A single T cell receptor (beta chain) is shown here with its context. Its antigen is unidentified. The sample originates from a study of PD-1 blockade in classical Hodgkin lymphoma. Findings and limits, study-wide: Baseline diversity in complete responders resembled that of newly diagnosed patients. Reported findings placed baseline TCR diversity lower in newly diagnosed patients (compared with healthy donors).

The time point denotes: cycle 4 day 1 (C4D1), after 6 weeks of nivolumab. Brentuximab vedotin exposure varied among the patients, all of whom had relapsed after autologous stem cell transplantation. The germline V gene encodes CDR1 ENHRY and CDR2 SYGVKD. The V and J ends lost 6 bases and 8 bases, in that order; junction bases with no gene match: 4. The CDR3 is 12 amino acids. Assay: immunoSEQ multiplex PCR; the TCRdb copy retains only in-frame clones and omits some. In the table there are some 58,000 clones, under 95% of which are singletons. Material: peripheral blood mononuclear cells (PBMCs), obtained before the fourth cycle of nivolumab. The source of this sequence is a human donor with classical Hodgkin lymphoma. The V and J genes are TRBV10-3 and TRBJ1-2, with 9 bases fitting TRBD1. The CDR3 nucleotides read TGTGCCATCAGGAACAGGGGGCTGGGCTACACCTTC. Translated, it gives CAIRNRGLGYTF.